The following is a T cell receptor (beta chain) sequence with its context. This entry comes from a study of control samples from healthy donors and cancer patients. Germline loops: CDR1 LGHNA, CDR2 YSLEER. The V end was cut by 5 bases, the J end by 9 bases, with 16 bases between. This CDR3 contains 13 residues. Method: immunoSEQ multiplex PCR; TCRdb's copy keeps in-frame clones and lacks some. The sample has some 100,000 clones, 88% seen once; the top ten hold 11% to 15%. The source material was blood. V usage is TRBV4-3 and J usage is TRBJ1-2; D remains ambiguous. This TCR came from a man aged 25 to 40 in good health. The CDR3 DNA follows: TGCGCCAGCAGCTACCGCCTAACAGAGAGCTACACCTTC. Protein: CASSYRLTESYTF.